What follows are 5 T cell receptor beta chains derived from one specimen sequenced in a study of tumor and adjacent non-tumor tissue in lung cancer. RNA was extracted from bulk tissue without any cell sorting. The library came from three nested PCR rounds adapted from ARM-PCR protocols. TCRdb processed the multiplex PCR reads anew with MiXCR; each CDR3 protein has one entry. In the table there are 120,000 to 150,000 distinct CDR3 sequences, approximately 70% of which are singletons. The sample consisted of lung tumor tissue. These TCRs come from a man in his sixties with small cell lung cancer.

The genes are TRBV4-2 and TRBJ2-7; TRBD1 matches 7 bases. Germline loops: CDR1 LGHNA, CDR2 YNFKEQ. CDR3 length: 15 residues. CDR3 amino acids: CASWPGTVDTYEQYF. The CDR3 nucleotides read TGTGCTAGCTGGCCAGGGACAGTGGACACCTACGAGCAGTACTTC.

A remark on this clonotype: Its ends do not fully match the called genes, so a read error is possible. This chain uses TRBV11-3 with TRBJ1-1; no clear D gene. Germline V gene lookup returns CDR1 SGHNT and CDR2 YENEEA. The CDR3 loop spans 14 amino acids. The CDR3: CASSILLLGTEAFF. The CDR3 DNA is TGTGCCAGCAGCATACTATTGCTTGGCACTGAAGCTTTCTTC.

To note about this clonotype: Germline is not matched at one junction end, which may reflect a read error. The chain has TRBV20-1 and TRBJ2-2; perhaps D is TRBD1 or TRBD2 (5 bases each). The CDR3 is made up of 14 amino acids. CDR1 is DFQATT, CDR2 SNEGSKA, per germline (reference sequence). The chain's CDR3 is CSAPRSNGTGELFF. The CDR3 DNA follows: TGCAGTGCCCCCCGTTCTAACGGGACCGGAGAGCTGTTTTTT.

The genes are TRBV6-5 and TRBJ2-1; maybe TRBD2 (5 bases). Germline loops: CDR1 MNHEY, CDR2 SVGAGI. V lost 2 bases, J lost 8 bases, and 19 bases lay in between. The CDR3 is 16 residues long. CDR3 coding DNA: TGTGCCAGCAGTTACCCAATCGCGACTAATCGCGATGAGCAGTTCTTC. Its protein product is CASSYPIATNRDEQFF.

This clonotype was detected only a few times. The chain employs TRBV12-5 and TRBJ2-7; TRBD1 might be the D (5 bases). Germline-derived CDR1 and CDR2 are LGHNT and FRNRAP. There are 13 residues in the CDR3. In DNA form, the CDR3 reads TGTGTTTCTCTAACAGGAACTTCCTACGAGCAGTACGTC. Its protein product is CVSLTGTSYEQYV.